This T cell receptor beta chain comes out of a study of T-cell reconstitution after alpha-beta-depleted transplantation in children. This clonotype was found a few times. This CDR3 spans 11 amino acids. The V gene's germline CDR1 is SEHNR and CDR2 FQNEAQ (reference sequence). V was pared by 8 bases and J by 10 bases, with 12 bases between. Preparation of the TCRbeta library involved a method that used unique molecular identifiers. TCRdb analysed the PCR reads with MiXCR anew, one entry per CDR3 protein. Of some 72,000 distinct CDR3 sequences in the sample, about 7% were seen once. The sequence was obtained from a human donor who donated a stem cell graft to a child with acute lymphoblastic leukemia. The V and J genes are TRBV7-9 and TRBJ2-1; possibly TRBD2 for D (5 bases). The sequences come from PBMCs from the stem cell graft donor, collected from the stem cell graft. The CDR3 DNA follows: TGTGCCAGCGCCGAAGCGGTCGAGCAGTTCTTC. Its protein is CASAEAVEQFF.